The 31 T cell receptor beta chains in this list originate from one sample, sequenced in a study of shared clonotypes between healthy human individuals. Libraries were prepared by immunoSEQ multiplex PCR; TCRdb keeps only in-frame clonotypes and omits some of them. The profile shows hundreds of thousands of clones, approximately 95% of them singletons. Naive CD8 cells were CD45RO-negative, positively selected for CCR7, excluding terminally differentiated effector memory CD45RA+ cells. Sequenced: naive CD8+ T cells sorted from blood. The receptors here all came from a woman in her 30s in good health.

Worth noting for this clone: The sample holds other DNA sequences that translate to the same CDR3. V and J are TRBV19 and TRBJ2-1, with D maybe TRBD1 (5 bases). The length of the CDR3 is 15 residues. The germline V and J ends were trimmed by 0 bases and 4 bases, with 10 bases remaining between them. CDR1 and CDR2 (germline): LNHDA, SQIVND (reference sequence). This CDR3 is CASSIDQGSYNEQFF. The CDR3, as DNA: TGTGCCAGTAGTATAGATCAGGGCTCGTACAATGAGCAGTTCTTC.

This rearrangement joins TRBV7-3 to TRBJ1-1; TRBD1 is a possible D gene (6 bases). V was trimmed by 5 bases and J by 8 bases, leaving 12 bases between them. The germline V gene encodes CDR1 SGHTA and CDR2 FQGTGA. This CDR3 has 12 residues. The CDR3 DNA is TGTGCCAGCAGCAACGGACAGACCGAAGCTTTCTTT. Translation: CASSNGQTEAFF. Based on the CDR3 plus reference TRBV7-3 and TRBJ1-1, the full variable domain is GAGVSQTPSNKVTEKGKYVELRCDPISGHTALYWYRQSLGQGPEFLIYFQGTGAADDSGLPNDRFFAVRPEGSVSTLKIQRTERGDSAVYLCASSNGQTEAFFGQGTRLTVV.

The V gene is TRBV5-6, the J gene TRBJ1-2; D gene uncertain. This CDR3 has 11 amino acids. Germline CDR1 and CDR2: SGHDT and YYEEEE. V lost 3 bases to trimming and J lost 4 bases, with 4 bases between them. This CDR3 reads CASSWGYGYTF. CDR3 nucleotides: TGTGCCAGCAGCTGGGGCTATGGCTACACCTTC.

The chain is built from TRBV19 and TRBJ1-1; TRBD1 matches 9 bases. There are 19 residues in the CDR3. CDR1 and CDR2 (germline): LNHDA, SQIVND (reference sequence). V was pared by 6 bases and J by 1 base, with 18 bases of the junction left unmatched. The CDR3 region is CASSEGTGFSFLQNTEAFF. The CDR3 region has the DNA TGTGCCAGTAGCGAGGGGACAGGGTTTAGTTTCCTACAGAACACTGAAGCTTTCTTT.

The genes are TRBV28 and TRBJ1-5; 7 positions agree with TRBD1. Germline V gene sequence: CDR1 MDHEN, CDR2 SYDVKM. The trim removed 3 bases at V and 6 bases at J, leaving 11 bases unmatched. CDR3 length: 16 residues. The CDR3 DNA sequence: TGTGCCAGCAGTTTTGGGTCAGGGGGATGGGGTCAGCCCCAGCATTTT. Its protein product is CASSFGSGGWGQPQHF.

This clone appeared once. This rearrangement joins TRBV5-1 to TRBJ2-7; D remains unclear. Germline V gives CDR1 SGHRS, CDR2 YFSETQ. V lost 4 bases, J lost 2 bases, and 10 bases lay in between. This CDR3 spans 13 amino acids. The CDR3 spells CASSTGTTYEQYF. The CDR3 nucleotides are TGCGCCAGCAGCACGGGCACAACCTACGAGCAGTACTTC.

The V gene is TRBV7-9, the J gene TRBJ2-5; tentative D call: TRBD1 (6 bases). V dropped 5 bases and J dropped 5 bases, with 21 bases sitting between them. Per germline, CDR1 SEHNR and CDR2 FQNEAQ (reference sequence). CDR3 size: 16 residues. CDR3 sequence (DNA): TGTGCCAGCAGCCGCTCCAAGGGCAGGGGATCGGAGACCCAGTACTTC. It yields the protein CASSRSKGRGSETQYF.

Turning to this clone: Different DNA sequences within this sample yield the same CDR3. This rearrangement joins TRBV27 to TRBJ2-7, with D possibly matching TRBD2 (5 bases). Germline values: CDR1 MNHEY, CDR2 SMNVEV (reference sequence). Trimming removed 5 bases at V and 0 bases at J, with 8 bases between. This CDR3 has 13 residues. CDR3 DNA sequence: TGTGCCAGCAGTCGGGGATCCTCCTACGAGCAGTACTTC. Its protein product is CASSRGSSYEQYF.

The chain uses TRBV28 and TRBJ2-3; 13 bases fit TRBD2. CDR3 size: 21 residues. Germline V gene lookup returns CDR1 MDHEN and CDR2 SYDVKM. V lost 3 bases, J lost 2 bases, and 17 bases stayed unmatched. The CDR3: CASSFQTSGRPLDSPTDTQYF. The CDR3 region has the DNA TGTGCCAGCAGTTTTCAGACTAGCGGGAGGCCCCTCGATTCCCCCACAGATACGCAGTATTTT.

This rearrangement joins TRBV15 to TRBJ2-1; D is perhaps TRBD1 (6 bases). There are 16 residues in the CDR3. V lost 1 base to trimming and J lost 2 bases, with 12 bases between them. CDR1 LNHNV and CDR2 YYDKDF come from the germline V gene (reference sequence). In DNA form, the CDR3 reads TGTGCCACCAGCAGAGGACGGGACATGACCTACAATGAGCAGTTCTTC. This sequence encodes CATSRGRDMTYNEQFF.

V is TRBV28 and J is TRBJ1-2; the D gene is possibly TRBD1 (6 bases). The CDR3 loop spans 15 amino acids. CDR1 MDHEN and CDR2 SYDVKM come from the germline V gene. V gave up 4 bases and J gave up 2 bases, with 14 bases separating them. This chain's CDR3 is CASSSDRIVNYGYTF. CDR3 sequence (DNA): TGTGCCAGCAGTTCAGACAGGATTGTCAACTATGGCTACACCTTC.

CDR3 nucleotides: TGTGCCAGCAGCTTTCAGCGGCCGAATGAGCAGTTCTTC. This gives the protein CASSFQRPNEQFF. This chain uses TRBV5-5 with TRBJ2-1; D may be TRBD2 (5 bases). Germline V gene data show CDR1 as SGHKS and CDR2 as YYEKEE (reference sequence). V gave up 2 bases and J gave up 7 bases, with 10 bases separating them. The CDR3 loop spans 13 amino acids.

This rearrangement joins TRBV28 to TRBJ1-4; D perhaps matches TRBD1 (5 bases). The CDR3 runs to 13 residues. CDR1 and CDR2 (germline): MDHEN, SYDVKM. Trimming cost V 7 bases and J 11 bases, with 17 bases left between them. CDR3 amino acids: CASKGPLGEKLFF. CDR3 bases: TGTGCCAGCAAGGGCCCATTGGGGGAGAAACTGTTTTTT.

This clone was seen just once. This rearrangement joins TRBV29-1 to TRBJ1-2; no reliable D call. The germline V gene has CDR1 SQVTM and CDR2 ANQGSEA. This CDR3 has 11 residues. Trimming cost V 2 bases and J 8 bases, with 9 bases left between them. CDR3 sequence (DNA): TGCAGCGTTGAAAGCCTAGGGGGCTACACCTTC. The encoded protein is CSVESLGGYTF.

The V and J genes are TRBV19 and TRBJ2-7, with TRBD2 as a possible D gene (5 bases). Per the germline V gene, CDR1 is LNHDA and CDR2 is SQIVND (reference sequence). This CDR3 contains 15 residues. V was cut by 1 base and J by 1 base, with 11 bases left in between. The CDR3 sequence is CASSIVTAESYEQYF. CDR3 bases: TGTGCCAGTAGTATAGTAACAGCGGAGTCCTACGAGCAGTACTTC. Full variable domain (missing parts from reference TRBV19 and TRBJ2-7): DGGITQSPKYLFRKEGQNVTLSCEQNLNHDAMYWYRQDPGQGLRLIYYSQIVNDFQKGDIAEGYSVSREKKESFPLTVTSAQKNPTAFYLCASSIVTAESYEQYFGPGTRLTVT.

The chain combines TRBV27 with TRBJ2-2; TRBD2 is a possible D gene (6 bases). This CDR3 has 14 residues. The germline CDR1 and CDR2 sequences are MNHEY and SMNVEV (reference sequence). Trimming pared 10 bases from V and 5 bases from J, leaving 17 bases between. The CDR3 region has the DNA TGTGCCACAGCGTTTCTGGGGGGAACCGGGGAGCTGTTTTTT. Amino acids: CATAFLGGTGELFF.

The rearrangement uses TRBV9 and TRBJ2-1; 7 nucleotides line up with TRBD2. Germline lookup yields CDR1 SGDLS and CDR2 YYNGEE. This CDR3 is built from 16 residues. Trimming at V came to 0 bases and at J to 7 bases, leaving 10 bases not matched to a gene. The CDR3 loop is CASSVGTRYGRNEQFF. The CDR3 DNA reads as TGTGCCAGCAGCGTAGGGACTAGATACGGGAGGAATGAGCAGTTCTTC. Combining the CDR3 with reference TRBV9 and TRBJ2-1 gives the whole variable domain DSGVTQTPKHLITATGQRVTLRCSPRSGDLSVYWYQQSLDQGLQFLIQYYNGEERAKGNILERFSAQQFPDLHSELNLSSLELGDSALYFCASSVGTRYGRNEQFFGPGTRLTVL.

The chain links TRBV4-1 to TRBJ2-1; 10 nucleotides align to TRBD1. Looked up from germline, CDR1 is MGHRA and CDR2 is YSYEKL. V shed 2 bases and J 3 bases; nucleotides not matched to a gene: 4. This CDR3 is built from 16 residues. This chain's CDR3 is CASSQFWTGGYNEQFF. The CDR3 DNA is TGCGCCAGCAGCCAATTTTGGACAGGGGGCTACAATGAGCAGTTCTTC.

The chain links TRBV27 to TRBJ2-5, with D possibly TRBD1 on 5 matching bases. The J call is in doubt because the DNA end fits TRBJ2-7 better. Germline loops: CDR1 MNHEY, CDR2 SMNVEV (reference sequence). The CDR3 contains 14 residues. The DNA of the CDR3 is TGTGCCAGCAGCAGATCAGGGTTAACCTACGAGCAGTACTTC. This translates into CASSRSGLTYEQYF.

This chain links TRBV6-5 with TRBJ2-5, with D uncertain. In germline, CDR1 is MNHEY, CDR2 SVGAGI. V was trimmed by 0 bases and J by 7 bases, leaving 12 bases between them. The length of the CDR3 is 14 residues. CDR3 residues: CASSYSSPPGTQYF. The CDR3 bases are TGTGCCAGCAGTTACTCCTCACCCCCCGGGACCCAGTACTTC.

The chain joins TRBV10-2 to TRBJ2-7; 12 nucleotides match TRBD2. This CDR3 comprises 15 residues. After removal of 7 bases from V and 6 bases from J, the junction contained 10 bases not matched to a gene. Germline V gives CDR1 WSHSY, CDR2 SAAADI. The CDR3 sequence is CASMTGLAGPGEQYF. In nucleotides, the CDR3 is TGCGCCAGCATGACTGGACTAGCGGGGCCTGGCGAGCAGTACTTC.

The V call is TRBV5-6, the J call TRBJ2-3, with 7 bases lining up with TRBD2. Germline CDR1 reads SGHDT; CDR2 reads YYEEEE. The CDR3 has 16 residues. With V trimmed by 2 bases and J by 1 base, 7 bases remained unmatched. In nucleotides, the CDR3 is TGTGCCAGCAGCTTCTTTCGAACTAGCGGCACAGATACGCAGTATTTT. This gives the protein CASSFFRTSGTDTQYF.

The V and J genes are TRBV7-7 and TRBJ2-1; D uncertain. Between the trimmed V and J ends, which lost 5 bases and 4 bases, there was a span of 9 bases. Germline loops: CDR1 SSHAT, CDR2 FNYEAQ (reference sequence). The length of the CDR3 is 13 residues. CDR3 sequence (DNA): TGTGCCAGCAGCATCGACCAGTACAATGAGCAGTTCTTC. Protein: CASSIDQYNEQFF.

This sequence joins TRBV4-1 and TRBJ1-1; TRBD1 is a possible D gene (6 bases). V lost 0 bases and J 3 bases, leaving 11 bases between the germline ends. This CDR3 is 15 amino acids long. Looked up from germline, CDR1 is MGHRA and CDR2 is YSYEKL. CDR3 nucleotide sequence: TGCGCCAGCAGCCAAGACCCCGCAGGGGACACTGAAGCTTTCTTT. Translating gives CASSQDPAGDTEAFF.

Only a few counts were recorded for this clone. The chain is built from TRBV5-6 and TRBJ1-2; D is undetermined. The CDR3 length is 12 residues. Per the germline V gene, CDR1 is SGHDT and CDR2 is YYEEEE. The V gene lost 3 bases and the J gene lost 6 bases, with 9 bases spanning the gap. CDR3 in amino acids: CASSSDLHGYTF. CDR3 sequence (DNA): TGTGCCAGCAGCTCGGACCTCCATGGCTACACCTTC.

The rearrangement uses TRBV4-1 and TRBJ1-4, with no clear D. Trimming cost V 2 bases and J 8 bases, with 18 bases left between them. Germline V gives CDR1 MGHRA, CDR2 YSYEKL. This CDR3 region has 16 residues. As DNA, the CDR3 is TGCGCCAGCAGCCAACCGATCGACGTTTGGAGGGAAAAACTGTTTTTT. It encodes CASSQPIDVWREKLFF.

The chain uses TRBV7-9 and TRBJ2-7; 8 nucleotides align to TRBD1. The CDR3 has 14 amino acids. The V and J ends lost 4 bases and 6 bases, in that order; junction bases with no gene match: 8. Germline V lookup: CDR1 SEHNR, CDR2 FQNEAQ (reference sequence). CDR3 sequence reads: CASSYSTGVVEQYF. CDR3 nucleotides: TGTGCCAGCAGCTACTCGACAGGGGTTGTCGAGCAGTACTTC.

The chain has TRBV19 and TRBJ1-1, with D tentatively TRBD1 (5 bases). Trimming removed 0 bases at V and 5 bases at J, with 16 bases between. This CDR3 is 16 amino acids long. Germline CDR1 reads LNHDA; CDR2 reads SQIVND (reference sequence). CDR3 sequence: CASSIDREGVGTEAFF. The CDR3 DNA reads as TGTGCCAGTAGTATAGATAGAGAAGGGGTTGGGACTGAAGCTTTCTTT.

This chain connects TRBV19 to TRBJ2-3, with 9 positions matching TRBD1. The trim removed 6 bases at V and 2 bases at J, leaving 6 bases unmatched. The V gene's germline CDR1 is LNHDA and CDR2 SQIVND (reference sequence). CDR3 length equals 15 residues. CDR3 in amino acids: CASRGTGIFTDTQYF. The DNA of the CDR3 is TGTGCCAGTAGAGGGACAGGGATCTTCACAGATACGCAGTATTTT.

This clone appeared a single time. Written as DNA, the CDR3 is TGTGCCAGCAGTTACCACCCCCGGGGTAACACTGAAGCTTTCTTT. Amino acid sequence: CASSYHPRGNTEAFF. J is TRBJ1-1 and V is TRBV6-5; no reliable D call. The CDR3 is made up of 15 amino acids. CDR1 and CDR2 from the germline V gene are MNHEY and SVGAGI. V gave up 2 bases and J gave up 2 bases, with 12 bases separating them.

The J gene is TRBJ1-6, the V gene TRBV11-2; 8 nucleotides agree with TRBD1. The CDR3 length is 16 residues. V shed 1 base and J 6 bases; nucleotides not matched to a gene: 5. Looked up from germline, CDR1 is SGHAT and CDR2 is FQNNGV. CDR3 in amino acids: CASSLGQGASNSPLHF. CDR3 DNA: TGTGCCAGCAGCTTAGGCCAGGGGGCGAGTAATTCACCCCTCCACTTT.